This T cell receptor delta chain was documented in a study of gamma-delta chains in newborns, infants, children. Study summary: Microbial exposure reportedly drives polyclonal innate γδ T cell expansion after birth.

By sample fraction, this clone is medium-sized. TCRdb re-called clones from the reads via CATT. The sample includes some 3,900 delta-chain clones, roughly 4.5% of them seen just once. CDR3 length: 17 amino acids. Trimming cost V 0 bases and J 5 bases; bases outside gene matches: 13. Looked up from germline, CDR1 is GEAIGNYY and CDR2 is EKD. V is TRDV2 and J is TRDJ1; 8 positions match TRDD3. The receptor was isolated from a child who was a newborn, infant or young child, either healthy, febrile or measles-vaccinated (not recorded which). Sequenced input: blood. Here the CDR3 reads CACDTGTGDTRGDKLIF. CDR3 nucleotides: TGTGCCTGTGACACCGGAACTGGGGATACAAGGGGTGATAAACTCATCTTT.